This TCR beta chain was documented in a study of shared clonotypes between healthy human individuals. The germline CDR1 and CDR2 sequences are SGHNT and YYREEE (reference sequence). This CDR3 comprises 15 residues. Trimming left V 3 bases short and J 2 bases short, with 15 bases between. Under the authors' procedure: ImmunoSEQ supplied junction-only sequences lacking quality scores, so filtering was different. Sequenced by immunoSEQ multiplex PCR; TCRdb stores in-frame clones only, minus some. That table supplies the V and J calls and clone size; D and trimming were determined from the DNA. The sample has 2 million or so clones; around 95% are singletons.

V and J are TRBV5-4 and TRBJ2-7; TRBD1 or TRBD2 may be the D gene (7 bases each). This clonotype was sampled from a man between 18 and 35 years old in good health. Sample: naive CD4+ T cells sorted from blood. Subset denoted: CD45RA+ positively selected. CDR3: CASSSPGGAAYEQYF. For the CDR3, the DNA is TGTGCCAGCAGCTCCCCAGGGGGGGCCGCCTACGAGCAGTACTTC. Full variable domain (rest looked up from reference TRBV5-4 and TRBJ2-7): ETGVTQSPTHLIKTRGQQVTLRCSSQSGHNTVSWYQQALGQGPQFIFQYYREEENGRGNFPPRFSGLQFPNYSSELNVNALELDDSALYLCASSSPGGAAYEQYFGPGTRLTVT.